This T cell receptor beta chain was identified in a study of blood T cells in healthy people across ages (dated by TCRdb to between 2015 and 2016). Study-level background: In model experiments, template switching captured roughly one uniquely barcoded TCR beta cDNA molecule for every two T cells. Four age groups were formed from the donors: young (average about 17 years), middle-aged (more than 35), aged (under 70) and long-lived (around 82). To track age-related changes in TCR beta repertoire diversity, the study relied on deep sequencing normalized with unique cDNA molecular identifiers. For two donors (one aged 18 to 30 and one aged 80 or older), the study analyzed two additional independent replicas of 1 million unique cDNA reads from the same blood draw. What the study reported, not specific to this receptor: Because the CMV infection status of the donors was unknown, age-related changes in expanded clonotypes may potentially have been confounded. Compared with the aged group, the long-lived group had more naive CD4+ T cells, fewer expanded clones and increased TCR diversity, a pattern suggesting age selection. Total diversity estimates from one million sequenced T cells were considered lower bounds and underestimates. Observed TCR beta diversity per million T cells fell roughly linearly with age, and a significant reduction was already apparent by age around 36. Since profiling was done on bulk unsorted PBMCs, naive and antigen-experienced compartments could not be conclusively compared. There was a strong correlation between observed TCR beta diversity and the percentage of naive T cells measured by flow cytometry.

Cut back by 3 bases and 3 bases, the V and J ends lie 15 bases apart. The cysteine opens and the phenylalanine closes a CDR3 of 16 amino acids. The CDR3 DNA has 48 bases and is translated from base 1. The germline V gene gives CDR1 as SGHRS and CDR2 as YFSETQ. Details on this clonotype: The antigen it binds to is not known. No much larger clone is present one base from it, and per-base qualities are unavailable.

Systemically healthy Caucasian individuals from Russia, approximately 39 in total and aged about 6 to 95 years, were included as donors. Approximately 10 milliliters of peripheral blood were collected from each donor into EDTA-treated Vacutainer tubes. PBMCs were isolated by Ficoll-Paque density-gradient centrifugation, with at least 6 million obtained per sample. Total RNA was extracted from PBMCs with Trizol reagent, with at least 6 micrograms obtained per sample. For every donor, flow cytometry on a PBMC aliquot measured the percentage of naive CD45RAhigh/CD27high T cells. Library preparation used 5' RACE. TCRdb names Illumina HiSeq 2500 as the instrument used. A second roughly 7 to 11 cycle PCR used a sample-barcoded 5' primer and a J-beta primer mix. A template-switch 5' adaptor carrying 12 random nucleotides introduced a unique molecular identifier onto each TCR beta cDNA molecule. Each sample yielded at least 3 million CDR3-containing paired-end reads. All of the RNA was converted into first-strand cDNA using the Mint cDNA synthesis kit, with a TRBC-specific oligonucleotide serving as the primer. Following uracil-DNA glycosylase treatment, a first 18-cycle PCR with universal primers M1SS and BC2_uni_R was performed on all cDNA. The source study handled its data this way. For normalization, 1 million high-quality reads were randomly selected from each sample, with every read carrying a distinct molecular identifier. Reads with shared molecular identifiers were discarded instead of being binned into consensus sequences. MiTCR, set to a Q25 quality threshold and the strictest error-elimination algorithm, was used for CDR3 identification, clonotype clustering and error correction. Lower-bound total TCR beta diversity was estimated with a nonparametric unseen species model using Euler transformation. The public sequencing data were trimmed at Q25 with fastp and processed into clonotypes with MiXCR by TCRdb, which kept only in-frame beta chains. A single entry per CDR3 protein holds the most common genes and DNA from its merged rows. V and J calls and clone size were set by TCRdb, not the authors. The sample table records roughly 560,000 distinct CDR3 sequences; approximately 25% of these occur just once. 8.7% of the sample lies in the top ten.

A further study also used this sample, focusing on T cells of mothers and their children. The second source states: Nine systemically healthy Caucasian individuals, comprising three mothers and their six children, were included as donors. cDNA synthesis consumed the entire amount of extracted RNA, loaded at around 1.5 ug RNA in each 15 ul reaction. Sample barcodes and 2-4 random nucleotides were added via the M1S primer in the second PCR. Each mother yielded over 8 million TCR beta CDR3 reads and each child 3 million to 3.5 million reads. Thymic selection shapes the output of TCR recombination in a similar way in related and unrelated pairs, and inherited differences have a minor effect. Normalized repertoire overlap was always slightly but never significantly higher in related than unrelated mother-child pairs. Persistent microchimeric T cell clones were not detected, at a sensitivity of approximately 100 clones per million clonotypes. In the study, deep NGS was used to compare the TCR beta repertoires of mothers and children, and features distinguishing related mother-child pairs from unrelated individuals were sought. On average, the children were roughly 11 +/- 4 years old, while the mothers were about 40 +/- 4 years old. Libraries were sequenced on Illumina HiSeq 2000 with 100+100 nt paired-end reads after adapter ligation with NEBNext reagents. Mother and child libraries were prepared a month apart and sequenced in separate runs to prevent cross-contamination. Each donor had between roughly 450,000 and 2,100,000 distinct TCR beta clonotypes identified. Naive TCR beta clonotypes were estimated from low-frequency clonotypes matched to each donor's FACS-determined naive share, without sorting.

Input material: blood. This chain joins TRBV5-1 to TRBJ2-2, with the D gene call left open. This TCR was sampled from a boy under 18 in good health. DNA sequence: TGCGCCAGCAGCTCCCCGTCGTATGTGGACACCGGGGAGCTGTTTTTT. Protein translation: CASSSPSYVDTGELFF.